Given below is one TCR beta chain in context. At one of its ends the junction is not consistent with the germline gene, which may arise from a read error. This CDR3 comprises 16 residues. CDR1 is SSHAT and CDR2 is FNYEAQ in the germline V gene (reference sequence). This sample was taken from a study of T-cell memory formation after mild COVID-19. Each CDR3 protein gets one entry after TCRdb re-called the 5' RACE reads with MiXCR. The table records approximately 190,000 distinct CDR3 sequences, 15% to 20% of them present only once. The V and J genes are TRBV7-7 and TRBJ2-3; D is undetermined. The material sequenced was PBMCs or a T cell subset sorted from them (not recorded which). The TCR sequence derives from an adult woman who had mild COVID-19 (a few samples of this study predate the infection). Cell type and time point are not known. This chain's CDR3 is CASRNEGNTSTDTQYF. The DNA for the CDR3 is TGTGCTAGCAGAAACGAAGGGAACACTAGCACAGATACGCAGTATTTT.